This record covers a single TCR beta chain. Its cognate antigen is unknown. The sample originates from a study of cytomegalovirus exposure and HLA in healthy donors. Findings and limits, study-wide: Cytomegalovirus association was assigned to approximately 180 TCR beta chains.

The PCR ran on 60 Vbeta and 13 Jbeta primers. Authors' processing steps: About 83 million unique TCR beta chains, some 9.9 million shared, were counted in a later analysis. Here immunoSEQ multiplex PCR was the method, and the copy in TCRdb shows in-frame clones only, minus some. D and trimming come from the DNA, and the V and J calls and clone size come from that table. The sample contains more than 95,000 clones, 80% to 85% of which appear only once. The CDR3 covers 14 residues. Germline lookup yields CDR1 LNHDA and CDR2 SQIVND (reference sequence). V was shortened by 5 bases and J by 0 bases, with 11 bases between the two germline ends.

The material sequenced was PBMCs. The sequence derives from a woman aged 25 to 39 in good health and CMV-seronegative. The chain has TRBV19 and TRBJ2-7; a weak D match, TRBD2 (6 bases). CDR3 residues: CASSLAGGSYEQYF. DNA of the CDR3: TGTGCCAGTAGTCTAGCCGGGGGCTCCTACGAGCAGTACTTC.